The present TCR beta chain was sequenced within a study of blood T cell repertoires in COVID-19. Study processing details: Reference gene primer amplification yielded estimated nucleated cell counts. Repertoires were generated with immunoSEQ multiplex PCR, while TCRdb's copy carries only in-frame clones and drops some. The V and J calls and the clone size are those of that table, but D and trimming were determined from the DNA. The profile shows 150,000 to 200,000 clones, about four fifths of them singletons. This clone has only a few counts. CDR1 and CDR2 from the germline V gene are MNHEY and SVGAGI. There are 15 residues in the CDR3. The V gene lost 0 bases and the J gene lost 1 base, with 9 bases spanning the gap.

Material: peripheral blood. The TCR originated in a woman older than 75 with acute or convalescent COVID-19. V and J are TRBV6-5 and TRBJ2-5; tentatively, D is TRBD1 (5 bases). This CDR3 is CASSYSQGGQETQYF. As DNA, the CDR3 is TGTGCCAGCAGTTACTCCCAGGGTGGCCAAGAGACCCAGTACTTC.